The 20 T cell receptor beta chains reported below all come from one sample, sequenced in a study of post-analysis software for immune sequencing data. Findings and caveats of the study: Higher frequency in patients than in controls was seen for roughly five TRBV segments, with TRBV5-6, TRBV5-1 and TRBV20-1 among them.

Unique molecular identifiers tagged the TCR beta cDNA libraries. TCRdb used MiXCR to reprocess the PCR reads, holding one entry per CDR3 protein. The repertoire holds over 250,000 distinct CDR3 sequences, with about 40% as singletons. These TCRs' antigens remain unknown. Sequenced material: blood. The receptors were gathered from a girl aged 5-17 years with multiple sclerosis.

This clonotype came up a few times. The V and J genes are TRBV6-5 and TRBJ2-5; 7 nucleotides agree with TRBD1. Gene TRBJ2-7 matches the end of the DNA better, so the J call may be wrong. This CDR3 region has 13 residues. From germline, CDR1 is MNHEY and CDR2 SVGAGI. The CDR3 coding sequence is TGTGCCAGCAGCCCGACAGGGAACGGCGAGCAGTACTTC. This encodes CASSPTGNGEQYF.

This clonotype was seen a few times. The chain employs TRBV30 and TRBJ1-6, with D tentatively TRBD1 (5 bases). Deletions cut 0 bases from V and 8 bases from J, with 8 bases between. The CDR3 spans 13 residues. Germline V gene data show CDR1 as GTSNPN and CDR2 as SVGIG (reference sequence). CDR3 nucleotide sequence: TGTGCCTGGAGTGTCGGGACGGATTCACCCCTCCACTTT. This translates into CAWSVGTDSPLHF.

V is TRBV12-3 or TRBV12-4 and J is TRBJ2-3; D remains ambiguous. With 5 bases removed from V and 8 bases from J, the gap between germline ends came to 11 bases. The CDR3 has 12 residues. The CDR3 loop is CASSLTGTTQYF. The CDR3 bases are TGTGCCAGCAGTCTGACTGGCACTACGCAGTATTTT.

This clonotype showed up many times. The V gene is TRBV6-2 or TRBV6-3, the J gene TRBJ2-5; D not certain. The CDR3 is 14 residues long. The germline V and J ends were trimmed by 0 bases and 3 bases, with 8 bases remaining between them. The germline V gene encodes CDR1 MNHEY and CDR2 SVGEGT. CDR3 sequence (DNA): TGTGCCAGCAGTTACTCGAAGGTCAAAGAGACCCAGTACTTC. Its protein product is CASSYSKVKETQYF.

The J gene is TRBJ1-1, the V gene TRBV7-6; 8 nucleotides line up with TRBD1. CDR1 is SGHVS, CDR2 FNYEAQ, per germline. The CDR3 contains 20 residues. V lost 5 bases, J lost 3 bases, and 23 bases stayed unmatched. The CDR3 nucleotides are TGTGCCAGCAGCAAAGGCGGCCCGCGGCTACCAGGGGGCTTTCACACTGAAGCTTTCTTT. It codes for CASSKGGPRLPGGFHTEAFF.

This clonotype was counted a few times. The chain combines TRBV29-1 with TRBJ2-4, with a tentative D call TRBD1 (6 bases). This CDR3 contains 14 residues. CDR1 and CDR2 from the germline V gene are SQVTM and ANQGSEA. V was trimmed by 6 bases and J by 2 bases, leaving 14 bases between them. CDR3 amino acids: CSVRGFGSKNIQYF. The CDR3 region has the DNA TGCAGCGTGAGGGGGTTCGGGTCCAAAAACATTCAGTACTTC.

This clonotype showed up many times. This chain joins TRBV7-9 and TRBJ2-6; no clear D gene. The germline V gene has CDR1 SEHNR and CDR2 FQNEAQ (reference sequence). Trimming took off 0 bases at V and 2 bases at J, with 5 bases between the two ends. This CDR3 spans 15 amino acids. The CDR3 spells CASSLAVAGANVLTF. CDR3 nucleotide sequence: TGTGCCAGCAGCTTAGCTGTTGCTGGGGCCAACGTCCTGACTTTC.

The CDR3 DNA sequence: TGTGCCAGCAGCTCCGACAGGGGTTCACCCCTCCACTTT. Translation: CASSSDRGSPLHF. The chain carries TRBV7-2 and TRBJ1-6; 8 nucleotides align to TRBD1. The CDR3 sequence is 13 residues long. Germline V gene sequence: CDR1 SGHTA, CDR2 FQGNSA. Losses at the gene ends were 4 bases for V and 9 bases for J; bases not matched to a gene: 2.

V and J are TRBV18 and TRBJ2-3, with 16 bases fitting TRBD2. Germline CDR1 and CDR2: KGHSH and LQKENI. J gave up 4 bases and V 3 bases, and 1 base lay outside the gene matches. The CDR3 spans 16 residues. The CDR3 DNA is TGTGCCAGCTCACCGGGACTAGCGGGGGGGCCAGATACGCAGTATTTT. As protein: CASSPGLAGGPDTQYF.

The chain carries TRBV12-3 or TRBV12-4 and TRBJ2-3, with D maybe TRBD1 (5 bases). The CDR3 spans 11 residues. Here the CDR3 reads CALRQGIVQYF. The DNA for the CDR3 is TGTGCTCTGCGGCAGGGAATAGTTCAGTATTTT.

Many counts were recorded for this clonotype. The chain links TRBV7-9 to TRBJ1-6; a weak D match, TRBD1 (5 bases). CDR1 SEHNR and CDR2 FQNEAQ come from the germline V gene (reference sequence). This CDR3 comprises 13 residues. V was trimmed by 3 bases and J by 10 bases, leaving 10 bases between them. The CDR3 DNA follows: TGTGCCAGCAGCTTTGAAGAGGGGTCACCCCTCCACTTT. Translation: CASSFEEGSPLHF.

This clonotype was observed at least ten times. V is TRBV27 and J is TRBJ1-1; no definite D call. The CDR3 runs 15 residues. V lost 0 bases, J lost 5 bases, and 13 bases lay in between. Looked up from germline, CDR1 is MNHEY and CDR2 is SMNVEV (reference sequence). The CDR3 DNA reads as TGTGCCAGCAGTTTATCGTGGGGAGGAGGAACTGAAGCTTTCTTT. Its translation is CASSLSWGGGTEAFF.

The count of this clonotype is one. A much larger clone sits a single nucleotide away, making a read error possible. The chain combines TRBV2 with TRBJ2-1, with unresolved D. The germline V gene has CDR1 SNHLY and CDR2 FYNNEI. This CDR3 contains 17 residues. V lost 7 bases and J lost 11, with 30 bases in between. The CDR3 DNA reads TGTGCCAGCAACACCCCTGGTCGACTGGGTACTACAATGAAGCAGTTCTTC. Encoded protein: CASNTPGRLGTTMKQFF.

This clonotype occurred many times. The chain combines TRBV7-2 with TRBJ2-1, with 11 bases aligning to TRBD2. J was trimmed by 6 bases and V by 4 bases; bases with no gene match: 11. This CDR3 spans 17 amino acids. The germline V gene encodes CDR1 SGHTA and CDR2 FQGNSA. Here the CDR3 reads CASSSRPLAGGRNEQFF. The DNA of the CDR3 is TGTGCCAGCAGCTCTAGACCTCTAGCGGGGGGACGCAATGAGCAGTTCTTC.

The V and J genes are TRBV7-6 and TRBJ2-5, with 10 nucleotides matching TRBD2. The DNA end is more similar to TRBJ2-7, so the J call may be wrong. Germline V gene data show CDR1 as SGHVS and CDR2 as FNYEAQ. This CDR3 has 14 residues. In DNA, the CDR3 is TGTGCCAGCAGCCCCCTAGCGGGAGCTTACGAGCAGTACTTC. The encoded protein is CASSPLAGAYEQYF.

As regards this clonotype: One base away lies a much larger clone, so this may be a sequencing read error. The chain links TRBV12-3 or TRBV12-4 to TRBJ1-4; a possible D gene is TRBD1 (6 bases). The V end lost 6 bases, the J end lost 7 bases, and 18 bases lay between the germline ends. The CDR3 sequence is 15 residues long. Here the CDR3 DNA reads TGTGCCAGCAGCCTGACAGGTCAGGTGGCTGAAAAACTGTTTTTT. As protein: CASSLTGQVAEKLFF.

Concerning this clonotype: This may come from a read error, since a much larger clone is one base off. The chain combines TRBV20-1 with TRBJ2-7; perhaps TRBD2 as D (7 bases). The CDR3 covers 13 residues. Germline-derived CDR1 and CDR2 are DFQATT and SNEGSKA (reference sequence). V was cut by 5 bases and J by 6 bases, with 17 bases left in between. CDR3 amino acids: CSAGGRGAPEQYF. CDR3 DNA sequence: TGCAGTGCTGGGGGACGGGGGGCTCCCGAGCAGTACTTC.

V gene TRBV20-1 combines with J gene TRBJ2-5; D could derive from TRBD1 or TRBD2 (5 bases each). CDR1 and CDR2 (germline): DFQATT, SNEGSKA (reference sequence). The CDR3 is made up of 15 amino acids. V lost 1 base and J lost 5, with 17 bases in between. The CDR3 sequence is CSARGSGPGPETQYF. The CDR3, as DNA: TGCAGTGCTAGAGGGTCGGGACCGGGGCCCGAGACCCAGTACTTC.

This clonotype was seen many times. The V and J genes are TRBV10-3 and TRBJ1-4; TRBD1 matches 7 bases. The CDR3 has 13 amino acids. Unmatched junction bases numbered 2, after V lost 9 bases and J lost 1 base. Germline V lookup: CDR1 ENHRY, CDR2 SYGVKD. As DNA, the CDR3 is TGTGCCATACGGGACAGAACTAATGAAAAACTGTTTTTT. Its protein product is CAIRDRTNEKLFF.

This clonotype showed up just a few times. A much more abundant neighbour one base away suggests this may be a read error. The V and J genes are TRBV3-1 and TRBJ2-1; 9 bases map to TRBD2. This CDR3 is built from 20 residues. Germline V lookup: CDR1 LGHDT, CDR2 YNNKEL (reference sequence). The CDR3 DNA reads TGTGCCAGCAGCCAAGTAGTACGCGGGGGGGCAGGAGGGTCCTACAATGGGCAGTTCTTC. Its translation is CASSQVVRGGAGGSYNGQFF.